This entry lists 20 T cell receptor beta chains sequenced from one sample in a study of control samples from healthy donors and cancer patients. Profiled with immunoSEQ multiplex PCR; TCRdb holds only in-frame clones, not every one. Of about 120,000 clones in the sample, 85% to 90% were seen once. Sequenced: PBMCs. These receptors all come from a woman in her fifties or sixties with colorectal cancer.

CDR3: CAWSVLRRGEAFF. CDR3 sequence (DNA): TGTGCCTGGAGTGTACTTCGCAGGGGCGAAGCTTTCTTT. V gene TRBV30 combines with J gene TRBJ1-1, with D maybe TRBD1 (6 bases). This CDR3 has 13 residues. CDR1 is GTSNPN, CDR2 SVGIG, per germline (reference sequence). Trimming cost V 0 bases and J 8 bases, with 13 bases left between them.

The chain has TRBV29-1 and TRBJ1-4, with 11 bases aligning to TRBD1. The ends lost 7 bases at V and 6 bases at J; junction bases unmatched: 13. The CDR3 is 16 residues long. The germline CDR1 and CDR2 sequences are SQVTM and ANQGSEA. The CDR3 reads CSAGDRGSGLDEKLFF. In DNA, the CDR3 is TGCAGCGCCGGGGACAGGGGGTCGGGATTAGATGAAAAACTGTTTTTT. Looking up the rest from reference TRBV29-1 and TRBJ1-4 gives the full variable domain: SAVISQKPSRDICQRGTSLTIQCQVDSQVTMMFWYRQQPGQSLTLIATANQGSEATYESGFVIDKFPISRPNLTFSTLTVSNMSPEDSSIYLCSAGDRGSGLDEKLFFGSGTQLSVL.

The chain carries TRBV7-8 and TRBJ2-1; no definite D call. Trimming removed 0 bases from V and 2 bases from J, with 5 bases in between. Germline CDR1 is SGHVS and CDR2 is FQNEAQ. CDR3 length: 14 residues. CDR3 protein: CASSLAGTYNEQFF. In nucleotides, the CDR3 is TGTGCCAGCAGCTTAGCGGGTACCTACAATGAGCAGTTCTTC.

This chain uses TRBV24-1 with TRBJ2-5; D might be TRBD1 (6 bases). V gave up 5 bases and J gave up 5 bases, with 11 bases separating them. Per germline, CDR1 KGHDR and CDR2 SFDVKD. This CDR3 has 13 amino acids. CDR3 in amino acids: CATSVAGAETQYF. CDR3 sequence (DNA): TGTGCCACCAGTGTGGCAGGGGCGGAGACCCAGTACTTC.

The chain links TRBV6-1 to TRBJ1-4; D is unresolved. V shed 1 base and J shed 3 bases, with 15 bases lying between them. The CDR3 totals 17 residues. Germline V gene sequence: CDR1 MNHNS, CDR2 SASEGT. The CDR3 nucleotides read TGTGCCAGCAGTGAAGTCGCCTCCCCAAGGGCTAATGAAAAACTGTTTTTT. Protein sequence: CASSEVASPRANEKLFF.

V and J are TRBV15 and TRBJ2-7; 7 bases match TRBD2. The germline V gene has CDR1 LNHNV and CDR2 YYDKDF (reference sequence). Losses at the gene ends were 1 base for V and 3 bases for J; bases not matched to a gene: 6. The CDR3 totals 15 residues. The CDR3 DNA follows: TGTGCCACCAGCAGAGTGGCTAGCGGACTCTACGAGCAGTACTTC. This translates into CATSRVASGLYEQYF.

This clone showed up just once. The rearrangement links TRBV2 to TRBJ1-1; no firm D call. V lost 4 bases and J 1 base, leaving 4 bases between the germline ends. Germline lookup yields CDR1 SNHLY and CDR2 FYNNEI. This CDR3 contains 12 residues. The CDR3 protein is CASSAQNTEAFF. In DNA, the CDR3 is TGTGCCAGCAGTGCCCAGAACACTGAAGCTTTCTTT.

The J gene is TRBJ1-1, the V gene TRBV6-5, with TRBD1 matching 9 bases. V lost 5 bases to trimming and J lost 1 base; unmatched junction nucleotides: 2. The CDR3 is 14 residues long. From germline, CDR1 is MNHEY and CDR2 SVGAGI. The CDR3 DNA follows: TGTGCCAGCAGTAGGACAGGGGCGAACACTGAAGCTTTCTTT. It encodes CASSRTGANTEAFF.

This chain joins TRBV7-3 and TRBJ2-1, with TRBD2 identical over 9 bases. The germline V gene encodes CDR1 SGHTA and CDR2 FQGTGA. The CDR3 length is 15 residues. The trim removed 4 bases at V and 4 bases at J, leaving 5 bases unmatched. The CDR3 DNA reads TGTGCCAGCAGCTCCCGACTAGCGGATTACAATGAGCAGTTCTTC. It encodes CASSSRLADYNEQFF.

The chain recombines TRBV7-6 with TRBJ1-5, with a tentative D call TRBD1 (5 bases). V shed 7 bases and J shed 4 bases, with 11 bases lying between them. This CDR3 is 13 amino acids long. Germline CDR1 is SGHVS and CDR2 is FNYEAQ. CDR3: CASTTTGNQPQHF. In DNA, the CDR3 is TGTGCCAGCACCACCACAGGTAATCAGCCCCAGCATTTT.

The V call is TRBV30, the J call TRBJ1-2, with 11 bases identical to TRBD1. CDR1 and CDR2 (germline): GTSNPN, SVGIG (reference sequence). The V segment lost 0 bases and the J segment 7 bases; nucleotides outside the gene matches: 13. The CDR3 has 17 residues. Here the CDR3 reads CAWSVQGLRDRGTGYTF. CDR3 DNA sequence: TGTGCCTGGAGTGTACAGGGACTCCGGGACAGGGGGACTGGCTACACCTTC.

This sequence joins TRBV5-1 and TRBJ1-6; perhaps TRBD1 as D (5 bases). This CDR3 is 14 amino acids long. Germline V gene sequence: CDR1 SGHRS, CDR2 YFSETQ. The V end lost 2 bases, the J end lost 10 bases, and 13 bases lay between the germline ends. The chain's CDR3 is CASSFKGIESPLHF. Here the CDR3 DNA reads TGCGCCAGCAGCTTTAAGGGGATAGAATCACCCCTCCACTTT.

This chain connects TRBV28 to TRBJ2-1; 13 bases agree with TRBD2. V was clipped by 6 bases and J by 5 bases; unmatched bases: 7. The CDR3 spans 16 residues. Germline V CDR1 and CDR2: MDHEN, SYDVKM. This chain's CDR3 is CASSPSGLAGDNEQFF. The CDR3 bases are TGTGCCAGCAGCCCCTCCGGACTAGCGGGAGACAATGAGCAGTTCTTC.

The CDR3 DNA reads as TGTGCCAGCAGAGAACAGGGGGCCTATGGCTACACCTTC. Encoded protein: CASREQGAYGYTF. J is TRBJ1-2 and V is TRBV2; TRBD1 agrees at 9 bases. The length of the CDR3 is 13 residues. V trimming: 6 bases; J trimming: 4 bases; junction bases outside the gene matches: 3. The germline gives CDR1 SNHLY, CDR2 FYNNEI.

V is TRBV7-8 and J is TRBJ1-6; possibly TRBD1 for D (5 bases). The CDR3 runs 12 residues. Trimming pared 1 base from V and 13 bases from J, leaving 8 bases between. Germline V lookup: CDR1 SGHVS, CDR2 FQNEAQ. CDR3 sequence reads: CASSLDRGPLHF. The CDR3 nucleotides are TGTGCCAGCAGCTTAGATCGGGGGCCCCTCCACTTT.

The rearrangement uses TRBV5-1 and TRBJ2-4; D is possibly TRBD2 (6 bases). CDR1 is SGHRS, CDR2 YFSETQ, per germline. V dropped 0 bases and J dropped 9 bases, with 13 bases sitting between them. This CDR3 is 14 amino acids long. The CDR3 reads CASSLETSRGIQYF. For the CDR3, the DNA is TGCGCCAGCAGCTTGGAGACTAGTCGGGGCATTCAGTACTTC.

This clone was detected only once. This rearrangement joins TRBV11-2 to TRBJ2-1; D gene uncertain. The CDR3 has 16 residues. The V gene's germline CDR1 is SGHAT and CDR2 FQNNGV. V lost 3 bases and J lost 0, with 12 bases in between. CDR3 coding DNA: TGTGCCAGCAGCTTTGGGCCACCGAGCTCCTACAATGAGCAGTTCTTC. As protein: CASSFGPPSSYNEQFF.

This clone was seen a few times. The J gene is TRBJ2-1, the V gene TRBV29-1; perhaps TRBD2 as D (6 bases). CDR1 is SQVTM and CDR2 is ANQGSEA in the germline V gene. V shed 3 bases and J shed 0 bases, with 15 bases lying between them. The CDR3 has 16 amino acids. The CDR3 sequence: CSVDGLTGVSYNEQFF. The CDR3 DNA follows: TGCAGCGTTGACGGACTAACCGGTGTCTCCTACAATGAGCAGTTCTTC.

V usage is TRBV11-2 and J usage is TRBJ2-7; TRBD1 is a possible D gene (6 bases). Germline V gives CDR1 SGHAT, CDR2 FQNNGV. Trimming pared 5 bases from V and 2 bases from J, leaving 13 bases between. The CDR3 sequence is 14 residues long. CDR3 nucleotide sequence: TGTGCCAGCAGCAACGAGCAGGGGCCCTACGAGCAGTACTTC. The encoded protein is CASSNEQGPYEQYF. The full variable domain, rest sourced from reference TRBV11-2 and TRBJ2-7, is EAGVAQSPRYKIIEKRQSVAFWCNPISGHATLYWYQQILGQGPKLLIQFQNNGVVDDSQLPKDRFSAERLKGVDSTLKIQPAKLEDSAVYLCASSNEQGPYEQYFGPGTRLTVT.

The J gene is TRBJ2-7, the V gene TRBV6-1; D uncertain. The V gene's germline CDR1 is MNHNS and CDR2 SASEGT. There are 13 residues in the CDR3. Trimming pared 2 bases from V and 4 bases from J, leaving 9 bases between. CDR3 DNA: TGTGCCAGCAGTGAATTCAAGGGATACGAGCAGTACTTC. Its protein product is CASSEFKGYEQYF.